This TCR beta chain came from a study of blood T cells in healthy people across ages. Study-level information: When template switching was applied, about one barcoded beta molecule was captured per two T cells. Study results and caveats: Because sorting was not performed, PBMCs prevented conclusive naive versus antigen-experienced comparison. Aged donors had fewer naive CD4+ cells and lower diversity than long-lived donors.

A remark on this clonotype: No antigen is known for it.

With each sample, at least 5 micrograms of total RNA were extracted. Unmatched junction bases numbered 17, after V lost 6 bases and J lost 6 bases. CDR1 is MNHEY, CDR2 SVGAGI, per germline. The CDR3 totals 16 residues. A J-beta primer mix and a sample-barcoded 5' primer were used in a second PCR of roughly 6 to 11 cycles. TCRdb passed the 5' RACE reads through MiXCR, listing each CDR3 protein once. The table has about 1.7 million distinct CDR3 sequences, 28% seen once; the top ten hold less than 9.5%. The source is a woman aged 30 to 39 in good health. Sequenced material: blood. The chain recombines TRBV6-5 with TRBJ2-7; TRBD2 matches 7 bases. CDR3 region: CASSPRVGEGRIEQYF. The CDR3 nucleotides read TGTGCCAGCAGCCCCAGGGTGGGGGAGGGCCGAATCGAGCAGTACTTC.